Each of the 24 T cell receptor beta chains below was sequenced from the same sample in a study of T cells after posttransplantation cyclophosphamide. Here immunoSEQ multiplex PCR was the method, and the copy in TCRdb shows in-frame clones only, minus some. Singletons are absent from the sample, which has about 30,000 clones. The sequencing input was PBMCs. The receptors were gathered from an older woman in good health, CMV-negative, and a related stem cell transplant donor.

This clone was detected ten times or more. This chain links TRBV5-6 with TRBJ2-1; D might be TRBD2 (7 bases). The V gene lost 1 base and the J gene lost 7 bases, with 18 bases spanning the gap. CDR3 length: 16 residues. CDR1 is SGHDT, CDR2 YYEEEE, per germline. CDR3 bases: TGTGCCAGCAGCTTGTATGCCGGGGGGACAATTAATGAGCAGTTCTTC. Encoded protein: CASSLYAGGTINEQFF.

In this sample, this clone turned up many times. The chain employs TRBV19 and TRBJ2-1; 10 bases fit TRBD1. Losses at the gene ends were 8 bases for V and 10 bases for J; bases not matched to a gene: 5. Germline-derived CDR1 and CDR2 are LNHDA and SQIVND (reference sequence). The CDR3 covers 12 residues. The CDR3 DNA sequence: TGTGCCAGTGGTGGGACAGGGGTCGAGCAGTTCTTC. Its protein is CASGGTGVEQFF. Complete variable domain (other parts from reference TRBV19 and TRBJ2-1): DGGITQSPKYLFRKEGQNVTLSCEQNLNHDAMYWYRQDPGQGLRLIYYSQIVNDFQKGDIAEGYSVSREKKESFPLTVTSAQKNPTAFYLCASGGTGVEQFFGPGTRLTVL.

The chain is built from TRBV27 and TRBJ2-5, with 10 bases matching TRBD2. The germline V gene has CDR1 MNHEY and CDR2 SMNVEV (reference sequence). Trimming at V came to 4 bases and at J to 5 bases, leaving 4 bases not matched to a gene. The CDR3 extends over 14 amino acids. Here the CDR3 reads CASSSLAGAETQYF. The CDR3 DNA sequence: TGTGCCAGCAGTTCTCTAGCGGGGGCTGAGACCCAGTACTTC.

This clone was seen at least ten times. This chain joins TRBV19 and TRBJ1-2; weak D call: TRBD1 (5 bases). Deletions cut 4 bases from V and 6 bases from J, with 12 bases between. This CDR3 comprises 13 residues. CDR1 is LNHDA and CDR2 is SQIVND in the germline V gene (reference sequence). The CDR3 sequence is CASSKMGRNGYTF. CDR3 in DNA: TGTGCCAGTAGTAAGATGGGGCGGAATGGCTACACCTTC.

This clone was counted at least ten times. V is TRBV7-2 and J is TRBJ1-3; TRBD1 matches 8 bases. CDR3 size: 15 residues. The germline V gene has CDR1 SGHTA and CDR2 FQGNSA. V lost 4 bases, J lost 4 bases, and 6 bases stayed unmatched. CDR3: CASSSTGGLGNTIYF. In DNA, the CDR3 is TGTGCCAGCAGCTCTACAGGGGGATTGGGAAACACCATATATTTT. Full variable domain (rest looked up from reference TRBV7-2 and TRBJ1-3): GAGVSQSPSNKVTEKGKDVELRCDPISGHTALYWYRQSLGQGLEFLIYFQGNSAPDKSGLPSDRFSAERTGGSVSTLTIQRTQQEDSAVYLCASSSTGGLGNTIYFGEGSWLTVV.

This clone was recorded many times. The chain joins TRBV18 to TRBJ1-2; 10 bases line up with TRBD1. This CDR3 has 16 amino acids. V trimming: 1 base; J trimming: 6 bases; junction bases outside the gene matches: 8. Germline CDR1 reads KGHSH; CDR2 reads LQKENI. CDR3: CASSPRTGGTRDGYTF. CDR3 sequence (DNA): TGTGCCAGCTCACCACGGACAGGGGGGACCAGGGATGGCTACACCTTC.

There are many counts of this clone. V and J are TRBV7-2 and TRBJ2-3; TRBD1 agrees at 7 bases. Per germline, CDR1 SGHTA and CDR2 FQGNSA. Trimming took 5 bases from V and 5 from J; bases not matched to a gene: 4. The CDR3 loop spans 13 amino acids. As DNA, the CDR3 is TGTGCCAGCAGCCCCCGGACAGGAGATACGCAGTATTTT. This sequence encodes CASSPRTGDTQYF.

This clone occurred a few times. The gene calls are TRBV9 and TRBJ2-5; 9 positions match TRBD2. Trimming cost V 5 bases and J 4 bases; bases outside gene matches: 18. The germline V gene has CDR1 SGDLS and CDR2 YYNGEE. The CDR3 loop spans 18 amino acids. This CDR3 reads CASRTRLAGPTRGETQYF. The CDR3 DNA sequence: TGTGCCAGCAGAACGAGGCTAGCGGGGCCAACGAGGGGAGAGACCCAGTACTTC.

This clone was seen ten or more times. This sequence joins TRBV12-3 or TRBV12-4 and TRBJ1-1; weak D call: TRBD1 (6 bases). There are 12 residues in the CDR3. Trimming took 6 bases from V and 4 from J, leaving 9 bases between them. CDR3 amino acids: CASRGHITEAFF. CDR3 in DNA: TGTGCCAGCAGGGGACATATCACTGAAGCTTTCTTT.

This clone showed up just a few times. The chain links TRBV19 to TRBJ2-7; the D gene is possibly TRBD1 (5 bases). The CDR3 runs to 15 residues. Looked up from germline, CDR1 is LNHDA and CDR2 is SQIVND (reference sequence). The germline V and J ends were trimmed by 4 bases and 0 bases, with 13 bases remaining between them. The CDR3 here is CASSTAQVTSYEQYF. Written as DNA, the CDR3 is TGTGCCAGTAGTACCGCACAGGTTACCTCCTACGAGCAGTACTTC.

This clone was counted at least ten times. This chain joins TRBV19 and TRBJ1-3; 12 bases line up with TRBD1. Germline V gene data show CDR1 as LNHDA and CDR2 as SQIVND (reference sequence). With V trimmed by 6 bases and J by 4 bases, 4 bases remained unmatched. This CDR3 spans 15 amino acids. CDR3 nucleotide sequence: TGTGCCAGTAGCACCGGGACAGGGGGCGGAAACACCATATATTTT. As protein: CASSTGTGGGNTIYF. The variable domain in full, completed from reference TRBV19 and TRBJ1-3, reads DGGITQSPKYLFRKEGQNVTLSCEQNLNHDAMYWYRQDPGQGLRLIYYSQIVNDFQKGDIAEGYSVSREKKESFPLTVTSAQKNPTAFYLCASSTGTGGGNTIYFGEGSWLTVV.

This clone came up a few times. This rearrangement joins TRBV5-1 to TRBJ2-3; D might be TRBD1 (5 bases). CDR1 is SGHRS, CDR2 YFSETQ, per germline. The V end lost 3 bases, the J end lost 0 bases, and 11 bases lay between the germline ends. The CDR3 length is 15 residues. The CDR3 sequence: CASSYDGHSTDTQYF. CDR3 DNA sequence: TGCGCCAGCAGCTACGACGGACATAGCACAGATACGCAGTATTTT. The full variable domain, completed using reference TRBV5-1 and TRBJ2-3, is KAGVTQTPRYLIKTRGQQVTLSCSPISGHRSVSWYQQTPGQGLQFLFEYFSETQRNKGNFPGRFSGRQFSNSRSEMNVSTLELGDSALYLCASSYDGHSTDTQYFGPGTRLTVL.

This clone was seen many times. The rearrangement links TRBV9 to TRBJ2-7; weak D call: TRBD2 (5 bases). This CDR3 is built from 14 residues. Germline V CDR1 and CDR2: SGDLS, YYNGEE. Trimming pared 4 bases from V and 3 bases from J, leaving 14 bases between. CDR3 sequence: CASSPEYSGYEQYF. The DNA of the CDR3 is TGTGCCAGCAGCCCTGAATACAGCGGCTACGAGCAGTACTTC.

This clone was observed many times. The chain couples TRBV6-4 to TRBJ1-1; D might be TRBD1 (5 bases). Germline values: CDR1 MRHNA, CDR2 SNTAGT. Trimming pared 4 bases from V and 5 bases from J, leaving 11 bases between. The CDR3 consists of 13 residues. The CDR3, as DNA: TGTGCCAGCAGTGTCAGGGTAGGAACTGAAGCTTTCTTT. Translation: CASSVRVGTEAFF.

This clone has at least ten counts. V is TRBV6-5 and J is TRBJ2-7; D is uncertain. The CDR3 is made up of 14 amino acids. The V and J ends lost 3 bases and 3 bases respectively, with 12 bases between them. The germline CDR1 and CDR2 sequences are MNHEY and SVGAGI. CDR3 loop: CASSYRASLYEQYF. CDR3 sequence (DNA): TGTGCCAGCAGTTATAGGGCCAGCCTCTACGAGCAGTACTTC.

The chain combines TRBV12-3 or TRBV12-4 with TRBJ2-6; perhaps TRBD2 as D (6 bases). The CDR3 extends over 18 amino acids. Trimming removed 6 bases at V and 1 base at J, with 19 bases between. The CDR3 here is CASRGRPRENSGANVLTF. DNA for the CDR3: TGTGCCAGCAGGGGCAGGCCGCGGGAAAATTCTGGGGCCAACGTCCTGACTTTC.

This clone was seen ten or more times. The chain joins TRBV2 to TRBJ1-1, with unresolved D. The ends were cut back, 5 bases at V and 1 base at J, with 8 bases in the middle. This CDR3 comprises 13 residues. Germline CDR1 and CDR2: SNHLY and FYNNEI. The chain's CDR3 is CASSSQENTEAFF. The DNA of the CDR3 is TGTGCCAGCAGTTCGCAGGAGAACACTGAAGCTTTCTTT.

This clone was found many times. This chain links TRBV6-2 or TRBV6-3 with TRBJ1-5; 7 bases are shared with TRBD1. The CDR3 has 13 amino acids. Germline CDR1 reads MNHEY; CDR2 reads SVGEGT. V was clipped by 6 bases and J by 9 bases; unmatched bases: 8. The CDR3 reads CASSATGAGPQHF. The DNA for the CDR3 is TGTGCCAGCAGCGCCACAGGGGCCGGGCCCCAGCATTTT.

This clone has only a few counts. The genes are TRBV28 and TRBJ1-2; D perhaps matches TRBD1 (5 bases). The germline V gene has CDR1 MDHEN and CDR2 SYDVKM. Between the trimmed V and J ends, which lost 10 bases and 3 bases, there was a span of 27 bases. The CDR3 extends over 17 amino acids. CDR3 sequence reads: CATKPSVHRGIYYGYTF. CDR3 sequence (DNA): TGTGCCACCAAGCCCTCCGTACACCGGGGGATTTACTATGGCTACACCTTC.

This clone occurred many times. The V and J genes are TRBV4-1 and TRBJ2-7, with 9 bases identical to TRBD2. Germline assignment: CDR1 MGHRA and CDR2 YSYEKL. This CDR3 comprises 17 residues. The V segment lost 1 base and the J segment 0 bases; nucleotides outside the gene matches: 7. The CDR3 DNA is TGCGCCAGCAGCCAAGCCCTTAGCGGGGGCTCCTCCTACGAGCAGTACTTC. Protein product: CASSQALSGGSSYEQYF.

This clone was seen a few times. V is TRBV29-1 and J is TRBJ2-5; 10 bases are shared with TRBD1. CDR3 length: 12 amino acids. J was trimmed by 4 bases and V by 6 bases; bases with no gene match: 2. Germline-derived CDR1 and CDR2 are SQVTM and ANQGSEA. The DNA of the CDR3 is TGCAGCGTGACAGGGGGCACAGAGACCCAGTACTTC. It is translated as CSVTGGTETQYF.

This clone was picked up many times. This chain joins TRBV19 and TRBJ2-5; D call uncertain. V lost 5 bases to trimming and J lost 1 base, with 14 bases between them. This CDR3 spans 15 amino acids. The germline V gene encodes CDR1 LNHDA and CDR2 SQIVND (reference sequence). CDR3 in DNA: TGTGCCAGTAGTGCCCGTACAGCCTTCCAAGAGACCCAGTACTTC. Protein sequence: CASSARTAFQETQYF.

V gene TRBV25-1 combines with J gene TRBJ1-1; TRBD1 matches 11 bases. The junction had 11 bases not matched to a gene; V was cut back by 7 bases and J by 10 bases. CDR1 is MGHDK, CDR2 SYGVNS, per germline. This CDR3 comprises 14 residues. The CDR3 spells CASKPSRDRGSAFF. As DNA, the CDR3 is TGTGCCAGCAAGCCCTCCCGGGACAGGGGGTCAGCTTTCTTT.

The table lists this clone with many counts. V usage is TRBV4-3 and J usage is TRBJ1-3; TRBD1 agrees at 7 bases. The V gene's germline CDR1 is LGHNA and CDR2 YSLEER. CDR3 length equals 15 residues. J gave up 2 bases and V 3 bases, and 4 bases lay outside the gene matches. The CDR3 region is CASSQGGQPGNTIYF. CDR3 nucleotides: TGCGCCAGCAGCCAGGGGGGACAGCCTGGAAACACCATATATTTT.